This TCR beta chain was recorded in a study of cytomegalovirus exposure and HLA in healthy donors. The study's findings and limits: Clonal expansion, a later analysis showed, was greater in HLA-associated TCR beta chains than in equally common others. In vitro experiments confirmed that a few CMV-associated chains were specific for CMV antigens. With later analysis, a missense DCLRE1C variant became linked to TCR beta V- and J-gene trimming.

This CDR3 has 14 amino acids. Germline CDR1 is MGHDK and CDR2 is SYGVNS. Trimming took off 4 bases at V and 1 base at J, with 8 bases between the two ends. Both 60 Vbeta primers and 13 Jbeta primers went into the PCR. Clones were read by immunoSEQ multiplex PCR, and TCRdb kept only the in-frame ones, dropping some. The profile shows about 60,000 clones, approximately 79% of them singletons. A note on this clone: What it recognizes is unknown.

The V and J genes are TRBV25-1 and TRBJ1-5; D is ambiguous. This clonotype was obtained from a woman aged 30 to 39 in good health and CMV-seronegative. Sequences were obtained from PBMCs. This CDR3 is CASSGAISNQPQHF. The CDR3 DNA is TGTGCCAGCAGTGGAGCCATCAGCAATCAGCCCCAGCATTTT.